Sequencing of this T cell receptor (beta chain) was carried out in a study of T-cell reconstitution after alpha-beta-depleted transplantation in children. Unique molecular identifiers tagged the TCRbeta library. Using its own MiXCR run on the PCR reads, TCRdb lists one record per CDR3 protein. The table has fewer than 400,000 distinct CDR3 sequences, about 20% seen once. Germline loops: CDR1 LNHNV, CDR2 YYDKDF (reference sequence). The CDR3 has 15 amino acids. The trim removed 8 bases at V and 3 bases at J, leaving 10 bases unmatched. V is TRBV15 and J is TRBJ2-1, with 7 bases fitting TRBD1. This TCR derives from a human donor who donated a stem cell graft to a child with acute myeloid leukemia. The specimen was PBMCs from the stem cell graft donor, collected from the stem cell graft. In DNA form, the CDR3 reads TGTGCCACCCTACCGACAGGGTTAAACTACAATGAGCAGTTCTTC. Its protein product is CATLPTGLNYNEQFF.